These 2 T cell receptor beta chains were sequenced from one sample in a study of blood T cells in healthy people across ages (dated by TCRdb to about 2015). The protocol used for the library was 5' RACE. Sequenced using an Illumina HiSeq 2500. A second PCR of about 7 to 12 cycles was run with a J-beta primer mix and a sample-barcoded 5' primer. TCRdb trimmed the raw reads at Q25, called clones with MiXCR and kept productive beta chains. CDR3 protein sequences are deduplicated, and each keeps its most common genes and DNA. Here the sample has roughly 680,000 distinct CDR3 sequences; 52% occur a single time. Approximately 13% of the sample is held by the ten biggest clonotypes. The sample was blood. These receptors all come from a woman older than 75 in good health.

This clonotype was recorded many times. This chain uses TRBV28 with TRBJ2-7; D may be TRBD2 (6 bases). Per the germline V gene, CDR1 is MDHEN and CDR2 is SYDVKM. Between the trimmed V and J ends, which lost 6 bases and 3 bases, there was a span of 12 bases. The CDR3 contains 13 residues. CDR3 loop: CASRRQGGYEQYF. The CDR3 DNA reads TGTGCCAGCAGGCGGCAGGGAGGCTACGAGCAGTACTTC.

A single count supports this clonotype. The chain joins TRBV5-6 to TRBJ2-2; 7 bases agree with TRBD2. The germline V gene has CDR1 SGHDT and CDR2 YYEEEE. V shed 0 bases, J shed 5 bases, and the junction held 13 bases outside the gene matches. This CDR3 spans 18 amino acids. CDR3 residues: CASSLAVLTSVWTGELFF. CDR3 bases: TGTGCCAGCAGCTTGGCAGTTCTAACTAGCGTATGGACCGGGGAGCTGTTTTTT. Variable domain in full (rest from reference TRBV5-6 and TRBJ2-2): DAGVTQSPTHLIKTRGQQVTLRCSPKSGHDTVSWYQQALGQGPQFIFQYYEEEERQRGNFPDRFSGHQFPNYSSELNVNALLLGDSALYLCASSLAVLTSVWTGELFFGEGSRLTVL.